This paragraph reports one TCR beta chain. Antigen specificity is unknown. The sample carries other DNA sequences with the same CDR3. This specimen comes from a study of shared clonotypes between healthy human individuals. Study-level findings and limits: Naive CD4 clonotypes overlapped across several donors at 4.5% to 5.5%.

V was trimmed by 4 bases and J by 7 bases, leaving 14 bases between them. The length of the CDR3 is 13 residues. CDR1 is SGHRS and CDR2 is YFSETQ in the germline V gene. Authors' processing steps: Junction-only sequences without quality scores came from ImmunoSEQ, so filtering differed. Measured with immunoSEQ multiplex PCR; TCRdb has only the in-frame clones, and not every one. The V and J calls and clone size come from that table; D and trimming were worked out from the DNA. The table lists around 720,000 clones, roughly 73% of them singletons. The sample comprised memory CD4+ T cells sorted from blood. Regarding subset: CD45RA-negative fraction. The J gene is TRBJ2-5, the V gene TRBV5-1; D might be TRBD1 or TRBD2, each matching 5 bases. The clonotype originates from a woman aged 25 to 39 in good health. CDR3 region: CASSLGTGGTQYF. CDR3 nucleotide sequence: TGCGCCAGCAGCCTCGGGACGGGTGGGACCCAGTACTTC.